The rows below give T cell receptor beta chains drawn from one sample of a study of human T cells and chemical hapten exposure. Via MiXCR, TCRdb re-called the RACE reads, giving one row per CDR3 protein. The data hold 70,000 to 90,000 distinct CDR3 sequences, with 10% to 13% observed a single time. The sequencing here drew on whole blood, taken in connection with sensitization to the hapten diphenylcyclopropenone (DPC). These receptors all come from a woman aged 50 to 60 with alopecia areata. Some clones in this sample may be carry-over from other donors' samples. Each CDR3 is given with its conserved first and last residue.

v_gene: TRBV19; len: 14; j_gene: TRBJ2-1; CDR3aa: CASSTKGWLNEQFF
v_gene: TRBV12-3/TRBV12-4; len: 11; j_gene: TRBJ1-1; CDR3aa: CASRVETEAFF
v_gene: TRBV7-2; len: 14; j_gene: TRBJ2-7; CDR3aa: CASSLVSGGYEQYF
v_gene: TRBV6-2/TRBV6-3; len: 14; j_gene: TRBJ2-1; CDR3aa: CASRGQGQYNEQFF
v_gene: TRBV5-5; len: 16; j_gene: TRBJ2-2; CDR3aa: CASSPPRGGGTGELFF
v_gene: TRBV29-1; len: 13; j_gene: TRBJ2-5; CDR3aa: CSVEGDTEWTQYF
v_gene: TRBV29-1; len: 14; j_gene: TRBJ1-2; CDR3aa: CSVEGRATNYGYTF
v_gene: TRBV2; len: 12; j_gene: TRBJ2-3; CDR3aa: CASLPGTDTQYF
v_gene: TRBV7-8; len: 12; j_gene: TRBJ2-2; CDR3aa: CASSLQNGELFF
v_gene: TRBV12-3/TRBV12-4; len: 13; j_gene: TRBJ1-1; CDR3aa: CASSSTWNTEAFF
v_gene: TRBV5-1; len: 17; j_gene: TRBJ2-3; CDR3aa: CASSLGLAGGPSDTQYF
v_gene: TRBV3-1; len: 15; j_gene: TRBJ2-3; CDR3aa: CASSPTSVGTDTQYF
v_gene: TRBV20-1; len: 13; j_gene: TRBJ2-1; CDR3aa: CSAPRGFGNEQFF
v_gene: TRBV24-1; len: 16; j_gene: TRBJ2-1; CDR3aa: CATSVNRGGEYNEQFF
v_gene: TRBV6-2/TRBV6-3; len: 13; j_gene: TRBJ2-4; CDR3aa: CASSYDGRNIQYF
v_gene: TRBV4-1; len: 15; j_gene: TRBJ2-7; CDR3aa: CASSQGGTGGHEQYF
v_gene: TRBV11-2; len: 16; j_gene: TRBJ1-6; CDR3aa: CASSQARGWGGSPLHF
v_gene: TRBV3-1; len: 11; j_gene: TRBJ2-1; CDR3aa: CASSRDNEQFF
v_gene: TRBV7-2; len: 15; j_gene: TRBJ2-5; CDR3aa: CASSLVGATQETQYF
v_gene: TRBV7-3; len: 14; j_gene: TRBJ2-7; CDR3aa: CASSPGSRANEQYF
v_gene: TRBV29-1; len: 14; j_gene: TRBJ1-2; CDR3aa: CSVGGGGINYGYTF
v_gene: TRBV30; len: 14; j_gene: TRBJ2-2; CDR3aa: CAWSGTRVVGELFF
v_gene: TRBV7-6; len: 16; j_gene: TRBJ2-1; CDR3aa: CASSLVPQSSYNEQFF
v_gene: TRBV28; len: 16; j_gene: TRBJ2-3; CDR3aa: CASSTRDRGVRDTQYF
v_gene: TRBV28; len: 14; j_gene: TRBJ2-3; CDR3aa: CASSSGPPRDTQYF
v_gene: TRBV24-1; len: 18; j_gene: TRBJ2-2; CDR3aa: CATSDLALAGEGFGELFF
v_gene: TRBV5-1; len: 16; j_gene: TRBJ2-3; CDR3aa: CASGWWTSGSTDTQYF
v_gene: TRBV29-1; len: 11; j_gene: TRBJ2-5; CDR3aa: CSVGTVETQYF
v_gene: TRBV5-1; len: 16; j_gene: TRBJ2-1; CDR3aa: CASSSADSLLPVKQFF
v_gene: TRBV29-1; len: 14; j_gene: TRBJ2-7; CDR3aa: CSVEDSGLPGEQYF
v_gene: TRBV30; len: 14; j_gene: TRBJ1-5; CDR3aa: CAWSVAEGGQPQHF